The clone carrying this T cell receptor (beta chain) was seen ten or more times. Its antigen remains unknown. The CDR3 spans 13 residues. From germline, CDR1 is MNHNY and CDR2 SVGAGI (reference sequence). V was pared by 4 bases and J by 6 bases, with 11 bases between. This record belongs to a study of T cells after yellow fever vaccination. About the study: SMART-Seq v4 Ultra Low Input prepared libraries from low-cell fractions. General study results and limits: It was the secondary response that reached its peak faster, day 5 versus 15, but it was weaker.

Conversion of TCR transcripts into cDNA relied on 5'RACE template switching, which added a universal primer site and UMIs. TCRdb re-called the 5' RACE reads with MiXCR, one entry per CDR3 protein. Of a few hundred thousand distinct CDR3 sequences in the sample, approximately 4% are singletons; the top ten hold around 23%. The source of this sequence is a man aged 18 to 30 who received the YFV17D yellow fever vaccine. The sequenced sample was PBMCs, obtained 5 days after the yellow fever booster vaccination. The V and J genes are TRBV6-6 and TRBJ2-3; possible D gene TRBD2, 5 bases. CDR3: CASSFPDWDTQYF. CDR3 DNA sequence: TGTGCCAGCAGTTTCCCGGACTGGGATACGCAGTATTTT.